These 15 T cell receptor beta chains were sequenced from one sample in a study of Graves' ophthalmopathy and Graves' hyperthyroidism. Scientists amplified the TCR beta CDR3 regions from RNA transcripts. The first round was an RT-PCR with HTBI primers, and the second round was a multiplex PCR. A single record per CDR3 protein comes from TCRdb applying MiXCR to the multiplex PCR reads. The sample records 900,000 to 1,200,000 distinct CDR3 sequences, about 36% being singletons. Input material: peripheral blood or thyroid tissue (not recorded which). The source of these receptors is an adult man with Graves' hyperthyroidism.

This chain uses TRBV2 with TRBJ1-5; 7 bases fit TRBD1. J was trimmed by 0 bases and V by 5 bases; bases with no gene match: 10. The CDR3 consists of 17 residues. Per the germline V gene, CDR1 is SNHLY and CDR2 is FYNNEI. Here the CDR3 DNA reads TGTGCCAGCAGTCCAGGGGGATCCGCTTATAGCAATCAGCCCCAGCATTTT. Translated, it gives CASSPGGSAYSNQPQHF.

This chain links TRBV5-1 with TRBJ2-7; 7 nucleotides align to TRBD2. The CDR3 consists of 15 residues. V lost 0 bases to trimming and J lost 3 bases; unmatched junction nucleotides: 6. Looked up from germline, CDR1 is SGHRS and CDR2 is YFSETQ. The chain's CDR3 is CASSLVRGGGYEQYF. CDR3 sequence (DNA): TGCGCCAGCAGCTTGGTTCGGGGCGGGGGCTACGAGCAGTACTTC.

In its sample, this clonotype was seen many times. The CDR3 sequence: CSARTGGSSYEQYF. In DNA form, the CDR3 reads TGCAGCGCCAGGACCGGGGGAAGCTCCTACGAGCAGTACTTC. The chain has TRBV29-1 and TRBJ2-7; maybe TRBD2 (6 bases). This CDR3 contains 14 residues. V dropped 7 bases and J dropped 0 bases, with 16 bases sitting between them. Germline CDR1 and CDR2: SQVTM and ANQGSEA.

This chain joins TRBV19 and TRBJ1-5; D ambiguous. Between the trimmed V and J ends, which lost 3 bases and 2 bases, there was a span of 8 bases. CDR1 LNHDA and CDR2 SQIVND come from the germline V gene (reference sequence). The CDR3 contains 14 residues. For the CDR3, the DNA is TGTGCCAGTAGTATTTCAGGACGCAATCAGCCCCAGCATTTT. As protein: CASSISGRNQPQHF.

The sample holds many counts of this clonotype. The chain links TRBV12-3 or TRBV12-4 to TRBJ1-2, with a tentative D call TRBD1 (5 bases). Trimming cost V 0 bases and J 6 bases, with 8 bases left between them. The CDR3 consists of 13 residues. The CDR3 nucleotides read TGTGCCAGCAGTTTAGCAGGGGCTAATGGCTACACCTTC. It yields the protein CASSLAGANGYTF.

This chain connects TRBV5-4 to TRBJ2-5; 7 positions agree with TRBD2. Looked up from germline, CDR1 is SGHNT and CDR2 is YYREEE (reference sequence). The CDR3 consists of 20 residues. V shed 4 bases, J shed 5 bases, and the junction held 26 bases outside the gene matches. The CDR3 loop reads CASSDWEGMEVRAVRETQYF. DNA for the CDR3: TGTGCCAGCAGCGACTGGGAGGGAATGGAAGTTAGGGCCGTCAGGGAGACCCAGTACTTC. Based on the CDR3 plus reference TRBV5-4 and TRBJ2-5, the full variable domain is ETGVTQSPTHLIKTRGQQVTLRCSSQSGHNTVSWYQQALGQGPQFIFQYYREEENGRGNFPPRFSGLQFPNYSSELNVNALELDDSALYLCASSDWEGMEVRAVRETQYFGPGTRLLVL.

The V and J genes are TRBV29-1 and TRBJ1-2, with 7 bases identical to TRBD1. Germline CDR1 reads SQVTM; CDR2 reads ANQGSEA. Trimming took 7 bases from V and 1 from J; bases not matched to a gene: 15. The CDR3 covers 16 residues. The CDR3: CSAGWGADRSNYGYTF. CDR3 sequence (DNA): TGCAGCGCAGGGTGGGGGGCGGACAGGAGTAACTATGGCTACACCTTC.

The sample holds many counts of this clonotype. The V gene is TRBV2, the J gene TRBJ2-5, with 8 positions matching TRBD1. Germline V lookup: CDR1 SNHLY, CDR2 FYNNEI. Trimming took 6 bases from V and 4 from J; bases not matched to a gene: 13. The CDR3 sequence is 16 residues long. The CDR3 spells CASRGLDRVNRETQYF. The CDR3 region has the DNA TGTGCCAGCAGAGGGTTGGACAGGGTTAATAGAGAGACCCAGTACTTC.

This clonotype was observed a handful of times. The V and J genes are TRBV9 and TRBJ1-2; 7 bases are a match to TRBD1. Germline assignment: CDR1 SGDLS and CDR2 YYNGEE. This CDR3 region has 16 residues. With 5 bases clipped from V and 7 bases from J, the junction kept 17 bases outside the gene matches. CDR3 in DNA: TGTGCCAGCAGTACGTTACAGGGGAACCCTTCGGGTGGCTACACCTTC. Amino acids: CASSTLQGNPSGGYTF.

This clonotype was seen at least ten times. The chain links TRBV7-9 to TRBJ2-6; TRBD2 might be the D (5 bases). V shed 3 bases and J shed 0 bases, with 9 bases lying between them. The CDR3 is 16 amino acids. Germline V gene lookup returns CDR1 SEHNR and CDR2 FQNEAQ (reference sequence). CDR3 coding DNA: TGTGCCAGCAGCTTCACTCGGGGCTCTGGGGCCAACGTCCTGACTTTC. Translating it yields CASSFTRGSGANVLTF.

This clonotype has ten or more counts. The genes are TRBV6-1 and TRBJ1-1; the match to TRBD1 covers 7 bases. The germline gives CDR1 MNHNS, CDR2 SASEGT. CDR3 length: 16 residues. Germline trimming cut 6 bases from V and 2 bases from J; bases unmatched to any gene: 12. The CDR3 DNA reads TGTGCCAGCAGGACCCGGGACAGCACCATCAACACTGAAGCTTTCTTT. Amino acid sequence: CASRTRDSTINTEAFF.

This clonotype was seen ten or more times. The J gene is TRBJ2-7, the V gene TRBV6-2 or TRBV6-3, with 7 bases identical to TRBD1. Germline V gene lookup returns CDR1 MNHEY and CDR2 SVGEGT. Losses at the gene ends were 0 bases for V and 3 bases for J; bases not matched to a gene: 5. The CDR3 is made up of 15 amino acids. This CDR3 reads CASSYSRDSRYEQYF. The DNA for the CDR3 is TGTGCCAGCAGTTACTCCCGGGACAGCCGCTACGAGCAGTACTTC.

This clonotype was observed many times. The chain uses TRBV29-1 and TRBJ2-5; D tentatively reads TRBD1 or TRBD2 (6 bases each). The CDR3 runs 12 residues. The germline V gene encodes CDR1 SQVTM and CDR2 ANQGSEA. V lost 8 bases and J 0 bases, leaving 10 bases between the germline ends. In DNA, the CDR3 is TGCAGCTGCGGGGACAACCAAGAGACCCAGTACTTC. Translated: CSCGDNQETQYF.

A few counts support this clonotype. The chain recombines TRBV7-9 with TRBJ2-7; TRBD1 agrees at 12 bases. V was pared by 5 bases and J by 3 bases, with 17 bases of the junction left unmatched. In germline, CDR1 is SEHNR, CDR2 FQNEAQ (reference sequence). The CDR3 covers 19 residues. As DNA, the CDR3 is TGTGCCAGCAGCCCAGCCCGGGACAGGGGGCTCTCGAATTACTACGAGCAGTACTTC. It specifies CASSPARDRGLSNYYEQYF.

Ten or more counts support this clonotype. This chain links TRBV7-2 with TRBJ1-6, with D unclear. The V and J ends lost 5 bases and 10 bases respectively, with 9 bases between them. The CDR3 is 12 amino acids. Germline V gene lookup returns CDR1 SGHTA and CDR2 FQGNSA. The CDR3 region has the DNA TGTGCCAGCAGCCCGCGGGTGTCACCCCTCCACTTT. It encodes CASSPRVSPLHF.